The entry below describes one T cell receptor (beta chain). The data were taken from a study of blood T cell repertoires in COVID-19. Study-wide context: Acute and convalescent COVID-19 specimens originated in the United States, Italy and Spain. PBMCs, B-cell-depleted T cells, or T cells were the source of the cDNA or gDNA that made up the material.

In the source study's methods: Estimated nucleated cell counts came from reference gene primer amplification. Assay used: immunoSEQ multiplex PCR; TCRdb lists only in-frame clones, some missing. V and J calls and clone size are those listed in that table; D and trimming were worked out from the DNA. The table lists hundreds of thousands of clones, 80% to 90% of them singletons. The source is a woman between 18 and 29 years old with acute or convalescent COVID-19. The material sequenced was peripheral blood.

The DNA of the CDR3 is TGTGCCAGTAGTCAGAGTGGGGCGTCGTTGAGAACAGATACGCAGTATTTT. This codes for CASSQSGASLRTDTQYF. This chain uses TRBV19 with TRBJ2-3; D is perhaps TRBD1 (5 bases). The V gene's germline CDR1 is LNHDA and CDR2 SQIVND (reference sequence). The V end lost 5 bases, the J end lost 3 bases, and 21 bases lay between the germline ends. The CDR3 has 17 residues.